The rows below give T cell receptor beta chains drawn from one sample of a study of T-cell memory formation after mild COVID-19. TCRdb reprocessed the 5' RACE reads with MiXCR, giving one entry per CDR3 protein. The sample holds about 150,000 distinct CDR3 sequences; less than 25% are singletons and the top ten take around a quarter. The sample consisted of PBMCs or a T cell subset sorted from them (not recorded which). The source is an adult woman who had mild COVID-19 (a few samples of this study predate the infection). Cell type and time point are not known. The CDR3 runs from the conserved cysteine through the conserved F or W. Each record gives: clone size, J gene, V gene, D gene, CDR3 protein, CDR3 DNA. D genes are given only for firm matches. Clone size is shown for a subset of rows, as once, few, many or a class of expanded clone.

abundance: few; j_gene: TRBJ2-7; v_gene: TRBV5-1; d_gene: .; CDR3aa: CASSFAGAPYEQYF; CDR3nt: TGCGCCAGCAGCTTTGCGGGGGCCCCCTACGAGCAGTACTTC
abundance: .; j_gene: TRBJ2-2; v_gene: TRBV6-5; d_gene: .; CDR3aa: CASSSSIGRPAGELFF; CDR3nt: TGTGCCAGCAGTTCGAGCATTGGACGCCCGGCCGGGGAGCTGTTTTTT
abundance: .; j_gene: TRBJ2-3; v_gene: TRBV6-5; d_gene: .; CDR3aa: CASSLRGMGGDTQYF; CDR3nt: TGTGCCAGCAGTCTCCGTGGGATGGGCGGAGATACGCAGTATTTT
abundance: .; j_gene: TRBJ1-2; v_gene: TRBV19; d_gene: .; CDR3aa: CASSPDSVYGYTF; CDR3nt: TGTGCCAGTAGTCCGGACAGCGTCTATGGCTACACCTTC
abundance: .; j_gene: TRBJ1-1; v_gene: TRBV12-3/TRBV12-4; d_gene: .; CDR3aa: CASSPEVNTEAFF; CDR3nt: TGTGCCAGCAGCCCCGAAGTGAACACTGAAGCTTTCTTT
abundance: once; j_gene: TRBJ1-2; v_gene: TRBV19; d_gene: .; CDR3aa: CASSIDQLANYGYTF; CDR3nt: TGTGCCAGTAGTATAGATCAGTTAGCTAACTATGGCTACACCTTC
abundance: .; j_gene: TRBJ2-3; v_gene: TRBV11-3; d_gene: .; CDR3aa: CASSLDSLADRSSTDTQYF; CDR3nt: TGTGCCAGCAGCTTAGACTCCCTTGCGGACCGTTCTAGCACAGATACGCAGTATTTT
abundance: .; j_gene: TRBJ2-1; v_gene: TRBV9; d_gene: .; CDR3aa: CASSTSGAGETYNEQFF; CDR3nt: TGTGCCAGCAGCACCTCCGGGGCGGGCGAAACCTACAATGAGCAGTTCTTC
abundance: .; j_gene: TRBJ2-7; v_gene: TRBV7-9; d_gene: TRBD1; CDR3aa: CASSSTGDPSYEQYF; CDR3nt: TGTGCCAGCAGCTCTACAGGGGATCCTTCCTACGAGCAGTACTTC
abundance: few; j_gene: TRBJ2-3; v_gene: TRBV5-1; d_gene: .; CDR3aa: CASSLALAGTSTDTQYF; CDR3nt: TGCGCCAGCAGCTTGGCGTTAGCCGGGACGTCGACAGATACGCAGTATTTT
abundance: .; j_gene: TRBJ2-7; v_gene: TRBV7-9; d_gene: TRBD2; CDR3aa: CASSFALAGAVYEQYF; CDR3nt: TGTGCCAGCAGCTTTGCGCTAGCGGGGGCCGTCTACGAGCAGTACTTC
abundance: few; j_gene: TRBJ1-1; v_gene: TRBV25-1; d_gene: TRBD1; CDR3aa: CASSASGQGAFF; CDR3nt: TGTGCCAGCAGTGCTTCGGGACAGGGGGCATTCTTT
abundance: .; j_gene: TRBJ1-1; v_gene: TRBV5-1; d_gene: TRBD1; CDR3aa: CASSLPTDRIDTEAFF; CDR3nt: TGCGCCAGCAGCCTCCCAACGGACAGGATTGACACTGAAGCTTTCTTT
abundance: .; j_gene: TRBJ2-1; v_gene: TRBV4-2; d_gene: .; CDR3aa: CASSGDFSNEQFF; CDR3nt: TGTGCCAGCAGTGGAGATTTTAGCAATGAGCAGTTCTTC
abundance: few; j_gene: TRBJ2-3; v_gene: TRBV7-9; d_gene: TRBD2; CDR3aa: CASSPSGSTDTQYF; CDR3nt: TGTGCCAGCAGCCCTAGCGGGAGCACAGATACGCAGTATTTT
abundance: .; j_gene: TRBJ1-6; v_gene: TRBV20-1; d_gene: .; CDR3aa: CSARDIETEPIYNSPLHF; CDR3nt: TGCAGTGCTAGAGATATAGAAACAGAGCCGATCTATAATTCACCCCTCCACTTT
abundance: .; j_gene: TRBJ2-7; v_gene: TRBV12-3/TRBV12-4; d_gene: .; CDR3aa: CASTLSVGSEQYF; CDR3nt: TGTGCCAGCACCCTGTCGGTGGGAAGCGAGCAGTACTTC
abundance: few; j_gene: TRBJ1-4; v_gene: TRBV15; d_gene: .; CDR3aa: CATSTTGSEKLFF; CDR3nt: TGTGCCACCAGCACCACAGGGAGTGAAAAACTGTTTTTT
abundance: .; j_gene: TRBJ2-1; v_gene: TRBV20-1; d_gene: TRBD2; CDR3aa: CSAGGGISGAYNEQFF; CDR3nt: TGCAGTGCTGGAGGGGGGATTAGCGGGGCCTACAATGAGCAGTTCTTC
abundance: few; j_gene: TRBJ2-3; v_gene: TRBV5-5; d_gene: .; CDR3aa: CASSLARHKVTQYF; CDR3nt: TGTGCCAGCAGCTTGGCCCGTCACAAGGTTACGCAGTATTTT
abundance: few; j_gene: TRBJ2-1; v_gene: TRBV20-1; d_gene: .; CDR3aa: CSARGFGRGNEQFF; CDR3nt: TGCAGTGCTAGAGGATTCGGGCGTGGGAATGAGCAGTTCTTC
abundance: .; j_gene: TRBJ2-1; v_gene: TRBV12-3/TRBV12-4; d_gene: .; CDR3aa: CASPFQGGHYAYNEQFF; CDR3nt: TGTGCCAGCCCATTCCAAGGCGGGCACTATGCCTACAATGAGCAGTTCTTC
abundance: .; j_gene: TRBJ2-3; v_gene: TRBV24-1; d_gene: TRBD1; CDR3aa: CATSDTGTGITQYF; CDR3nt: TGTGCCACCAGTGACACCGGGACAGGGATTACGCAGTATTTT
abundance: .; j_gene: TRBJ2-3; v_gene: TRBV24-1; d_gene: .; CDR3aa: CATSDWMSRDAHGTDTQYF; CDR3nt: TGTGCCACCAGTGATTGGATGAGCCGGGACGCCCACGGGACAGATACGCAGTATTTT
abundance: few; j_gene: TRBJ1-1; v_gene: TRBV5-5; d_gene: .; CDR3aa: CASSLWGSAEAFF; CDR3nt: TGTGCCAGCAGCTTGTGGGGATCGGCCGAAGCTTTCTTT
abundance: .; j_gene: TRBJ2-7; v_gene: TRBV5-1; d_gene: .; CDR3aa: CASSLEGLSSYEQYF; CDR3nt: TGCGCCAGCAGCTTGGAGGGGCTCTCGTCCTACGAGCAGTACTTC
abundance: .; j_gene: TRBJ2-1; v_gene: TRBV7-9; d_gene: .; CDR3aa: CASSPEGGTLYNEQFF; CDR3nt: TGTGCCAGCAGTCCGGAGGGGGGGACTTTATACAATGAGCAGTTCTTC
abundance: .; j_gene: TRBJ2-5; v_gene: TRBV4-1; d_gene: .; CDR3aa: CASSQDGGETQYF; CDR3nt: TGCGCCAGCAGCCAAGACGGGGGTGAGACCCAGTACTTC
abundance: .; j_gene: TRBJ2-1; v_gene: TRBV7-9; d_gene: TRBD1; CDR3aa: CASSLAPGTANNEQFF; CDR3nt: TGTGCCAGCAGCTTAGCCCCCGGGACAGCGAATAATGAGCAGTTCTTC
abundance: .; j_gene: TRBJ1-2; v_gene: TRBV4-1; d_gene: .; CDR3aa: CASSQARGNYGYTF; CDR3nt: TGCGCCAGCAGCCAAGCTCGGGGCAACTATGGCTACACCTTC
abundance: .; j_gene: TRBJ1-4; v_gene: TRBV12-5; d_gene: .; CDR3aa: CASGLTEALRDEKLFF; CDR3nt: TGTGCTAGTGGTTTGACTGAGGCCCTCCGGGATGAAAAACTGTTTTTT
abundance: few; j_gene: TRBJ2-2; v_gene: TRBV3-1; d_gene: TRBD2; CDR3aa: CASSPSGGNTGELFF; CDR3nt: TGTGCCAGCAGCCCTAGCGGGGGTAACACCGGGGAGCTGTTTTTT
abundance: .; j_gene: TRBJ2-7; v_gene: TRBV5-1; d_gene: TRBD1; CDR3aa: CASSLAIGDSPYEQYF; CDR3nt: TGCGCCAGCAGCTTGGCTATCGGGGACAGTCCCTACGAGCAGTACTTC
abundance: .; j_gene: TRBJ2-7; v_gene: TRBV6-5; d_gene: .; CDR3aa: CASSYSTGLSYEQYF; CDR3nt: TGTGCCAGCAGTTACTCGACGGGCCTTTCCTACGAGCAGTACTTC
abundance: few; j_gene: TRBJ1-5; v_gene: TRBV24-1; d_gene: TRBD1; CDR3aa: CATSGQGQGWNQPQHF; CDR3nt: TGTGCCACCAGTGGTCAAGGACAGGGTTGGAATCAGCCCCAGCATTTT
abundance: few; j_gene: TRBJ2-3; v_gene: TRBV7-7; d_gene: TRBD2; CDR3aa: CASSPGSGRGTDTQYF; CDR3nt: TGTGCTAGCAGCCCAGGTAGCGGGAGAGGCACAGATACGCAGTATTTT
abundance: few; j_gene: TRBJ2-1; v_gene: TRBV12-3/TRBV12-4; d_gene: .; CDR3aa: CASRLTPLGKFF; CDR3nt: TGTGCCAGCAGGCTGACTCCCCTGGGGAAGTTCTTC
abundance: many; j_gene: TRBJ2-3; v_gene: TRBV5-5; d_gene: TRBD1; CDR3aa: CASSRGQGVSTDTQYF; CDR3nt: TGTGCCAGCAGCCGGGGACAGGGGGTCTCCACAGATACGCAGTATTTT
abundance: .; j_gene: TRBJ2-2; v_gene: TRBV4-1; d_gene: TRBD1; CDR3aa: CASSQRQGSTGELFF; CDR3nt: TGCGCCAGCAGCCAAAGACAGGGATCCACCGGGGAGCTGTTTTTT
abundance: many; j_gene: TRBJ2-1; v_gene: TRBV7-6; d_gene: .; CDR3aa: CASSLVEGGGEQFF; CDR3nt: TGTGCCAGCAGCTTAGTGGAGGGAGGGGGTGAGCAGTTCTTC
abundance: .; j_gene: TRBJ2-7; v_gene: TRBV5-1; d_gene: .; CDR3aa: CASSLVGSGSEQYF; CDR3nt: TGCGCCAGCAGCTTGGTCGGGAGCGGAAGCGAGCAGTACTTC
abundance: few; j_gene: TRBJ2-1; v_gene: TRBV4-1; d_gene: .; CDR3aa: CASRTPETSYNEQFF; CDR3nt: TGCGCCAGCAGAACCCCGGAGACCTCCTACAATGAGCAGTTCTTC
abundance: few; j_gene: TRBJ2-7; v_gene: TRBV7-6; d_gene: TRBD1; CDR3aa: CASSPGGTGGEQYF; CDR3nt: TGTGCCAGCAGCCCAGGGGGGACAGGGGGCGAGCAGTACTTC
abundance: .; j_gene: TRBJ2-7; v_gene: TRBV19; d_gene: .; CDR3aa: CASSLGERYEQYF; CDR3nt: TGTGCCAGTAGTTTGGGGGAGAGGTACGAGCAGTACTTC
abundance: few; j_gene: TRBJ2-7; v_gene: TRBV24-1; d_gene: .; CDR3aa: CATSDSGAYEQYF; CDR3nt: TGTGCCACCAGTGACTCTGGGGCGTACGAGCAGTACTTC